This T cell receptor beta chain derives from a study of blood T cell repertoires in COVID-19. All enrollees were roughly 18 to 100 years old and from 20 to 30 US areas. Libraries were prepared by immunoSEQ multiplex PCR; TCRdb keeps only in-frame clonotypes and omits some of them. The sample yields 110,000 to 150,000 clones, about 80% seen once. CDR1 is SNHLY, CDR2 FYNNEI, per germline. This CDR3 comprises 13 residues. With 10 bases clipped from V and 4 bases from J, the junction kept 6 bases outside the gene matches. This receptor was identified in a woman in her forties or fifties who had recovered from COVID-19. V usage is TRBV2 and J usage is TRBJ2-7; 11 bases are a match to TRBD1. Sequencing used PBMCs or T cells enriched from blood (not recorded which). The DNA for the CDR3 is TGTGCCACTAGGACAGGGGGCTTTTACGAGCAGTACTTC. Its protein is CATRTGGFYEQYF.